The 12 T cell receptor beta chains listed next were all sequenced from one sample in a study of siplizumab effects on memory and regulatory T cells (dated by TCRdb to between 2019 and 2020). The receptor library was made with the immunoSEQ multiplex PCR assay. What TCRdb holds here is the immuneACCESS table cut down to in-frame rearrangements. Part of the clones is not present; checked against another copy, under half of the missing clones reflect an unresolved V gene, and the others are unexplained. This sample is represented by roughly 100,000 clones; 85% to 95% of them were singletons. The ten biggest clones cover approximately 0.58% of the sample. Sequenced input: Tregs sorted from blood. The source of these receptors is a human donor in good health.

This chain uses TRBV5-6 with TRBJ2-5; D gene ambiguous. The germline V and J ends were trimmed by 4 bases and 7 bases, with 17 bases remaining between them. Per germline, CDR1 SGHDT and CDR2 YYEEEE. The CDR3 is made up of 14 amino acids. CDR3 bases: TGTGCCAGCAGCCTGTCCCGTTCCGAACGGACCCAGTACTTC. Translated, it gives CASSLSRSERTQYF.

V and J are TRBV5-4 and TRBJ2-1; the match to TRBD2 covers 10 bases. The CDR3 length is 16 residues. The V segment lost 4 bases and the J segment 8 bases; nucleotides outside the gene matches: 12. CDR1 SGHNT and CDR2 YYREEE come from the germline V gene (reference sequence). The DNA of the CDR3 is TGTGCCAGCAGCGACAAGAGCGGGGGGGCGTGGGATGAGCAGTTCTTC. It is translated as CASSDKSGGAWDEQFF.

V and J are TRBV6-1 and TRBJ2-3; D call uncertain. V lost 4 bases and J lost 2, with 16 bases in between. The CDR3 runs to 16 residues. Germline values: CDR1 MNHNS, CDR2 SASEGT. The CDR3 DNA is TGTGCCAGCAGTGTCTCGCCGGGTTCGTTCACAGATACGCAGTATTTT. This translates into CASSVSPGSFTDTQYF.

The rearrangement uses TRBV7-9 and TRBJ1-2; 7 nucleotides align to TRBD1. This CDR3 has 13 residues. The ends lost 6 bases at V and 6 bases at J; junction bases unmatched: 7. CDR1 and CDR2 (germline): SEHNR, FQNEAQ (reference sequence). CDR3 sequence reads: CASRQVTGDGYTF. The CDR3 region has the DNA TGTGCCAGCAGGCAAGTCACAGGGGATGGCTACACCTTC.

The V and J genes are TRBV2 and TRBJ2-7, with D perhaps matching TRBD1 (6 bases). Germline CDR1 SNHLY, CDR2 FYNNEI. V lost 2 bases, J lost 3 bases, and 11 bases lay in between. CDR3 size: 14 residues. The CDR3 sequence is CASSETGWGYEQYF. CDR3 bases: TGTGCCAGCAGTGAAACAGGGTGGGGCTACGAGCAGTACTTC.

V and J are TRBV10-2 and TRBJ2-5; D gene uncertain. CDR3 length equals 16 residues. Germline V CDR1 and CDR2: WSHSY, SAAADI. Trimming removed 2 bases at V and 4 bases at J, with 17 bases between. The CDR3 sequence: CASSEPRIWHRETQYF. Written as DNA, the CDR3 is TGCGCCAGCAGTGAGCCCAGAATTTGGCACAGAGAGACCCAGTACTTC.

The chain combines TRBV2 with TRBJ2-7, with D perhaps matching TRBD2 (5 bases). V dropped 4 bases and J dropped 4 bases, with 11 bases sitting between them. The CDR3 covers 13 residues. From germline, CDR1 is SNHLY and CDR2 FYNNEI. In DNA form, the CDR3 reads TGTGCCAGCAGTGTCGGGGTCGGATACGAGCAGTACTTC. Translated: CASSVGVGYEQYF.

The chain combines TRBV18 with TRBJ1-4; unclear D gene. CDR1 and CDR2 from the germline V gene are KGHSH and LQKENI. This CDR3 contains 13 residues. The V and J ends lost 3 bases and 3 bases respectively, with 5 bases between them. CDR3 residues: CASSPQSNEKLFF. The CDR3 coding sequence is TGTGCCAGCTCACCGCAGTCTAATGAAAAACTGTTTTTT.

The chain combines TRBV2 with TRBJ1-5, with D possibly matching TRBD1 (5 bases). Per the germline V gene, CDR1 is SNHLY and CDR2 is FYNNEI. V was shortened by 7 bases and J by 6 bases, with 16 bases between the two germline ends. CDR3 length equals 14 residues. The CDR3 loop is CASNPGGVGQPQHF. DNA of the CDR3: TGTGCCAGCAACCCGGGAGGGGTCGGTCAGCCCCAGCATTTT.

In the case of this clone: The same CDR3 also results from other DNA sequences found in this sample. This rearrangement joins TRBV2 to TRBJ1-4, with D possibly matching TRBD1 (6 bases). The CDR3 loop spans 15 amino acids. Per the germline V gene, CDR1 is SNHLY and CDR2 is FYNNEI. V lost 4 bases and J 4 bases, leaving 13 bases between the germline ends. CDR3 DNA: TGTGCCAGCAGTGTAATGGGGGCTTATAATGAAAAACTGTTTTTT. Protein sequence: CASSVMGAYNEKLFF.

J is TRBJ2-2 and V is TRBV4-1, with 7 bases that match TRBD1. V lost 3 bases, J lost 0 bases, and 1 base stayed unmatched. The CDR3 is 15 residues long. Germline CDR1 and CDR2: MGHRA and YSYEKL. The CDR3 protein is CASSHGTANTGELFF. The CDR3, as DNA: TGCGCCAGCAGCCACGGGACAGCGAACACCGGGGAGCTGTTTTTT.

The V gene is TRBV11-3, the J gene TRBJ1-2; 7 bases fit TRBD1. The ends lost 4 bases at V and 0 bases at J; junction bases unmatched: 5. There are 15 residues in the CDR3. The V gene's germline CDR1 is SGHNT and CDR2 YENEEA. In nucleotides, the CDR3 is TGTGCCAGCAGCTATGGGACAGTCGCTAACTATGGCTACACCTTC. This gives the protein CASSYGTVANYGYTF.